These 29 T cell receptor beta chains originate from one sample sequenced in a study of human T cells and chemical hapten exposure. As to time point: healthy volunteer bleed at 6 weeks. Extraction of total RNA was performed on unfractionated whole blood. TCRdb reanalysed the RACE reads using MiXCR and keeps one entry per CDR3 protein. Among around 80,000 distinct CDR3 sequences listed, about 8.6% were seen once. The sequenced sample was whole blood. These TCRs come from a male donor in good health. Some clones in this sample may be carry-over from other donors' samples.

CDR3 region: CASSGQGGSGNTIYF. In nucleotides, the CDR3 is TGTGCCAGCAGCGGACAGGGAGGCTCTGGAAACACCATATATTTT. The chain recombines TRBV9 with TRBJ1-3, with 7 bases aligning to TRBD1. Germline CDR1 and CDR2: SGDLS and YYNGEE. This CDR3 has 15 residues. The V gene end was trimmed by 3 bases and the J gene end by 0 bases; junction bases not matched to a gene: 3.

The sample holds many counts of this clonotype. The V gene is TRBV6-5, the J gene TRBJ2-7, with D perhaps matching TRBD2 (5 bases). The CDR3 consists of 14 residues. The V end was cut by 2 bases, the J end by 5 bases, with 13 bases between. Germline lookup yields CDR1 MNHEY and CDR2 SVGAGI. The DNA for the CDR3 is TGTGCCAGCAGTTACGGAGGAGTCGAGAACGAGCAGTACTTC. Residues: CASSYGGVENEQYF.

The chain links TRBV7-6 to TRBJ2-7; D is possibly TRBD1 or TRBD2 (6 bases each). The CDR3 runs to 16 residues. In germline, CDR1 is SGHVS, CDR2 FNYEAQ. V was pared by 4 bases and J by 0 bases, with 16 bases between. The CDR3 DNA reads as TGTGCCAGCAGCTCCCCTCGAGGGGGGAGCTCCTACGAGCAGTACTTC. Protein sequence: CASSSPRGGSSYEQYF.

This chain uses TRBV7-6 with TRBJ2-3, with a possible D match to TRBD2 (6 bases). Deletions cut 4 bases from V and 7 bases from J, with 12 bases between. The CDR3 covers 13 residues. Germline loops: CDR1 SGHVS, CDR2 FNYEAQ. The DNA of the CDR3 is TGTGCCAGCAGCTCCCCGGGGGTAAATACGCAGTATTTT. It encodes CASSSPGVNTQYF.

The chain joins TRBV7-2 to TRBJ2-3; 8 nucleotides line up with TRBD1. After removal of 5 bases from V and 6 bases from J, the junction contained 10 bases not matched to a gene. CDR1 and CDR2 (germline): SGHTA, FQGNSA. This CDR3 is built from 15 residues. The CDR3 region is CASSLWTGLMDTQYF. CDR3 in DNA: TGTGCCAGCAGCCTTTGGACAGGGCTGATGGATACGCAGTATTTT.

This clonotype was seen more than once but under ten times. The V and J genes are TRBV25-1 and TRBJ2-1, with TRBD1 matching 9 bases. J gave up 3 bases and V 8 bases, and 11 bases lay outside the gene matches. The V gene's germline CDR1 is MGHDK and CDR2 SYGVNS. CDR3 length: 16 amino acids. CDR3 loop: CASRVDGTGHYNEQFF. CDR3 in DNA: TGTGCCAGCCGGGTAGATGGGACAGGGCACTACAATGAGCAGTTCTTC.

CDR3 protein: CASSHRAGENYEQYF. CDR3 in DNA: TGCGCCAGCAGCCACCGGGCGGGAGAAAATTACGAGCAGTACTTC. The genes are TRBV4-1 and TRBJ2-7, with 7 bases fitting TRBD2. Germline CDR1 reads MGHRA; CDR2 reads YSYEKL. This CDR3 contains 15 residues. Trimming took 3 bases from V and 4 from J; bases not matched to a gene: 9.

This chain connects TRBV6-5 to TRBJ2-7; 9 positions agree with TRBD1. CDR1 is MNHEY and CDR2 is SVGAGI in the germline V gene. Trimming removed 0 bases from V and 5 bases from J; junction bases left unmatched: 5. This CDR3 is built from 15 residues. CDR3: CASSYSGTGSDEQYF. DNA of the CDR3: TGTGCCAGCAGTTACTCCGGGACAGGGTCGGACGAGCAGTACTTC.

The chain joins TRBV20-1 to TRBJ1-4; 7 bases agree with TRBD1. V was clipped by 5 bases and J by 7 bases; unmatched bases: 10. Germline V gene data show CDR1 as DFQATT and CDR2 as SNEGSKA (reference sequence). The CDR3 totals 14 residues. Written as DNA, the CDR3 is TGCAGTGCTCCTTACAGGGGACCCGGTGAAAAACTGTTTTTT. Encoded protein: CSAPYRGPGEKLFF.

Concerning this clonotype itself: Germline and junction disagree at one end, which may indicate a read error. The V and J genes are TRBV15 and TRBJ2-7, with D maybe TRBD1 (6 bases). CDR3 length equals 15 residues. The germline V gene encodes CDR1 LNHNV and CDR2 YYDKDF (reference sequence). This CDR3 reads CANSANRVSSYEQYF. In DNA, the CDR3 is TGTGCCAACAGCGCCAACAGGGTTAGCTCCTACGAGCAGTACTTC.

This clonotype showed up just a few times. The chain uses TRBV14 and TRBJ2-1, with 7 bases aligning to TRBD1. There are 18 residues in the CDR3. Germline loops: CDR1 SGHDN, CDR2 FVKESK. J lost 1 base, V lost 3 bases, and 12 bases had no gene match. The DNA of the CDR3 is TGTGCCAGCAGCCAGCGCGCCCCTCAGGGGGAGTCCTACAATGAGCAGTTCTTC. Its protein is CASSQRAPQGESYNEQFF.

This clonotype showed up many times. This chain joins TRBV12-3 or TRBV12-4 and TRBJ2-7; 8 bases line up with TRBD1. The CDR3 is made up of 14 amino acids. V was pared by 5 bases and J by 6 bases, with 9 bases of the junction left unmatched. This CDR3 is CASSPGQGLSEQYF. The CDR3 bases are TGTGCCAGCAGTCCCGGACAGGGCCTATCCGAGCAGTACTTC.

This clonotype turned up a few times. The chain combines TRBV20-1 with TRBJ2-1; 9 nucleotides agree with TRBD1. Germline CDR1 is DFQATT and CDR2 is SNEGSKA (reference sequence). Trimming removed 3 bases from V and 7 bases from J; junction bases left unmatched: 4. This CDR3 has 13 residues. CDR3 nucleotide sequence: TGCAGTGCTAGGGCCGGACAGGGGAATGAGCAGTTCTTC. It is translated as CSARAGQGNEQFF.

This clonotype was counted between two and nine times. The chain couples TRBV7-2 to TRBJ1-4; D gene unclear. This CDR3 comprises 15 residues. V was clipped by 0 bases and J by 7 bases, with 12 bases between them. Germline V lookup: CDR1 SGHTA, CDR2 FQGNSA. CDR3 sequence (DNA): TGTGCCAGCAGCTTAGCGGTTGGAAGTGGTGAAAAACTGTTTTTT. It translates to CASSLAVGSGEKLFF.

This clonotype turned up a few times. The V call is TRBV9, the J call TRBJ2-3; D may match TRBD1 or TRBD2 (5 bases each). The germline gives CDR1 SGDLS, CDR2 YYNGEE. V was cut by 4 bases and J by 2 bases, with 17 bases left in between. The CDR3 extends over 16 amino acids. The CDR3 sequence is CASSPPEPGTTDTQYF. CDR3 sequence (DNA): TGTGCCAGCAGCCCCCCCGAACCAGGGACCACAGATACGCAGTATTTT.

This clonotype was recorded a few times. The chain couples TRBV12-5 to TRBJ1-4; 7 nucleotides line up with TRBD1. The V segment lost 4 bases and the J segment 7 bases; nucleotides outside the gene matches: 6. The germline V gene has CDR1 LGHNT and CDR2 FRNRAP. The CDR3 contains 14 residues. CDR3: CASGSTGLREKLFF. The CDR3 DNA follows: TGTGCTAGTGGTTCGACAGGGCTCCGTGAAAAACTGTTTTTT.

This clonotype was observed a handful of times. The V gene is TRBV7-9, the J gene TRBJ1-2; D remains unclear. V lost 4 bases to trimming and J lost 9 bases, with 15 bases between them. Looked up from germline, CDR1 is SEHNR and CDR2 is FQNEAQ (reference sequence). The CDR3 runs 13 residues. Written as DNA, the CDR3 is TGTGCCAGCAGCTCTAAAGACGGGGTTAGCTACACCTTC. This translates into CASSSKDGVSYTF.

This chain connects TRBV20-1 to TRBJ1-4; D call uncertain. This CDR3 comprises 14 residues. Trimming cost V 6 bases and J 0 bases, with 11 bases left between them. The germline CDR1 and CDR2 sequences are DFQATT and SNEGSKA (reference sequence). The CDR3 reads CSAITTATNEKLFF. Written as DNA, the CDR3 is TGCAGTGCAATTACCACAGCAACTAATGAAAAACTGTTTTTT.

There are a few counts of this clonotype. The rearrangement uses TRBV3-1 and TRBJ2-2, with 14 bases identical to TRBD2. The ends lost 4 bases at V and 5 bases at J; junction bases unmatched: 3. This CDR3 is built from 16 residues. Germline values: CDR1 LGHDT, CDR2 YNNKEL (reference sequence). CDR3 amino acids: CASSLGLAGVTGELFF. CDR3 in DNA: TGTGCCAGCAGCCTGGGACTAGCGGGAGTGACCGGGGAGCTGTTTTTT.

This clonotype turned up a few times. The gene calls are TRBV4-1 and TRBJ2-7; D gene ambiguous. The CDR3 runs to 14 residues. V was clipped by 6 bases and J by 0 bases, with 12 bases between them. CDR1 MGHRA and CDR2 YSYEKL come from the germline V gene. In nucleotides, the CDR3 is TGCGCCAGCAGAAAGGAATTAAGCTCCTACGAGCAGTACTTC. It specifies CASRKELSSYEQYF.

This clonotype has ten or more counts. The rearrangement links TRBV4-1 to TRBJ2-2; no clear D. Germline CDR1 is MGHRA and CDR2 is YSYEKL. Deletions cut 4 bases from V and 4 bases from J, with 16 bases between. The CDR3 has 16 amino acids. The CDR3 DNA sequence: TGCGCCAGCAGCCTCAACCAGGCACAGAGCACCGGGGAGCTGTTTTTT. Its translation is CASSLNQAQSTGELFF.

This clonotype was seen repeatedly, ten times or more. The chain employs TRBV7-9 and TRBJ1-1; D call uncertain. The CDR3 runs 10 residues. Germline CDR1 and CDR2: SEHNR and FQNEAQ (reference sequence). The V gene lost 6 bases and the J gene lost 5 bases, with 4 bases spanning the gap. CDR3 sequence reads: CASSRTEAFF. CDR3 in DNA: TGTGCCAGCAGTAGAACTGAAGCTTTCTTT.

This clonotype was detected ten times or more. V gene TRBV5-1 combines with J gene TRBJ2-1; TRBD2 is a possible D gene (6 bases). Trimming removed 3 bases at V and 3 bases at J, with 16 bases between. The V gene's germline CDR1 is SGHRS and CDR2 YFSETQ. The CDR3 totals 16 residues. CDR3 coding DNA: TGCGCCAGCAGCTCCCGCCAGGGAGGCTTCTACAATGAGCAGTTCTTC. Amino acid sequence: CASSSRQGGFYNEQFF.

V usage is TRBV29-1 and J usage is TRBJ2-1; the D gene could be TRBD1 or TRBD2 (6 bases each). The germline V gene encodes CDR1 SQVTM and CDR2 ANQGSEA. Deletions cut 0 bases from V and 0 bases from J, with 15 bases between. The CDR3 consists of 17 residues. The chain's CDR3 is CSVEDLGGPSSYNEQFF. The DNA for the CDR3 is TGCAGCGTTGAAGATCTGGGGGGCCCGAGCTCCTACAATGAGCAGTTCTTC.

The table lists this clonotype with a few counts. The CDR3 DNA follows: TGCAGTGCTCCTCTCACTTTGGGGGAGACCCAGTACTTC. This gives the protein CSAPLTLGETQYF. The V gene is TRBV20-1, the J gene TRBJ2-5; D is uncertain. V lost 5 bases to trimming and J lost 5 bases, with 15 bases between them. The CDR3 length is 13 residues. Germline-derived CDR1 and CDR2 are DFQATT and SNEGSKA (reference sequence).

A few counts support this clonotype. The rearrangement links TRBV13 to TRBJ1-2; D might be TRBD1 (6 bases). V gave up 5 bases and J gave up 5 bases, with 18 bases separating them. Germline V CDR1 and CDR2: PRHDT, FYEKMQ (reference sequence). CDR3 length: 15 residues. CDR3 sequence (DNA): TGTGCCAGCAGCCGGGCAGATACAGGGAGTTATGGCTACACCTTC. Protein product: CASSRADTGSYGYTF.

This clonotype was detected many times. V and J are TRBV12-3 or TRBV12-4 and TRBJ2-1; D is ambiguous. CDR3 length: 13 residues. V lost 1 base to trimming and J lost 6 bases, with 7 bases between them. The CDR3 DNA follows: TGTGCCAGCAGTTTAGGGGTCATCAATGAGCAGTTCTTC. It is translated as CASSLGVINEQFF.

This clonotype has only a few counts. The V call is TRBV14, the J call TRBJ2-1; no reliable D call. The V end was cut by 4 bases, the J end by 0 bases, with 7 bases between. Germline lookup yields CDR1 SGHDN and CDR2 FVKESK. This CDR3 has 14 amino acids. Here the CDR3 DNA reads TGTGCCAGCAGCCGAGTTAGCTCCTACAATGAGCAGTTCTTC. Protein sequence: CASSRVSSYNEQFF.

The table lists this clonotype with a few counts. The rearrangement links TRBV29-1 to TRBJ2-7; D not certain. Germline V gives CDR1 SQVTM, CDR2 ANQGSEA. Deletions cut 2 bases from V and 0 bases from J, with 11 bases between. This CDR3 is built from 14 residues. The CDR3 DNA follows: TGCAGCGTTGAATTGGGCAGCAACTCCTACGAGCAGTACTTC. Its protein product is CSVELGSNSYEQYF.